This passage covers 9 T cell receptor beta chains from one sample sequenced in a study of T cell clonotyping in hematopoietic cell transplantation. Data came from immunoSEQ multiplex PCR; TCRdb stores just in-frame clones and leaves some out. The table lists roughly 13,000 clones, roughly 92% of them singletons. The sequences come from PBMCs, collected 100 days after allogeneic stem cell transplant. The receptors were sampled from a female patient in her forties or fifties who had an allogeneic stem cell transplant from an unrelated donor, so the T cells may come from the graft donor. Some clones in this sample may be carry-over from other donors' samples.

This clone was counted a single time. The chain joins TRBV19 to TRBJ2-3, with 8 bases lining up with TRBD1. With V trimmed by 1 base and J by 4 bases, 4 bases remained unmatched. Germline CDR1 and CDR2: LNHDA and SQIVND (reference sequence). The CDR3 contains 15 residues. The CDR3 loop reads CASSIAGGIADTQYF. DNA of the CDR3: TGTGCCAGTAGTATAGCAGGGGGCATCGCAGATACGCAGTATTTT.

This rearrangement joins TRBV6-1 to TRBJ2-1; TRBD2 matches at 7 bases. Germline-derived CDR1 and CDR2 are MNHNS and SASEGT. The junction had 9 bases not matched to a gene; V was cut back by 8 bases and J by 14 bases. This CDR3 has 11 amino acids. The CDR3: CASGGGFVEFF. The CDR3 nucleotides are TGTGCCAGCGGGGGGGGTTTCGTCGAGTTCTTC.

The V gene is TRBV28, the J gene TRBJ1-3; D remains unclear. Germline assignment: CDR1 MDHEN and CDR2 SYDVKM. V lost 7 bases to trimming and J lost 0 bases, with 13 bases between them. The CDR3 runs to 15 residues. The CDR3 here is CASIPAGGSGNTIYF. In DNA, the CDR3 is TGTGCCAGCATCCCCGCAGGTGGCTCTGGAAACACCATATATTTT.

This clone has a handful of counts. V and J are TRBV6-1 and TRBJ2-3; 10 nucleotides match TRBD1. With V trimmed by 4 bases and J by 5 bases, 3 bases remained unmatched. Germline CDR1 and CDR2: MNHNS and SASEGT. This CDR3 spans 14 amino acids. CDR3 residues: CASSGGTGVDTQYF. CDR3 DNA: TGTGCCAGCAGTGGGGGGACAGGGGTAGATACGCAGTATTTT.

J is TRBJ2-1 and V is TRBV2; 12 positions match TRBD2. The CDR3 sequence is 16 residues long. Looked up from germline, CDR1 is SNHLY and CDR2 is FYNNEI. With V trimmed by 6 bases and J by 8 bases, 11 bases remained unmatched. CDR3 amino acids: CASRQTSGRSADEQFF. The CDR3 bases are TGTGCCAGCAGACAGACTAGCGGGAGATCAGCGGATGAGCAGTTCTTC.

The chain uses TRBV18 and TRBJ2-7; maybe TRBD2 (6 bases). This CDR3 has 14 residues. From germline, CDR1 is KGHSH and CDR2 LQKENI. The V gene lost 3 bases and the J gene lost 7 bases, with 16 bases spanning the gap. As DNA, the CDR3 is TGTGCCAGCTCACCTGACGGGAGATACGGGGAGCAGTACTTC. Protein product: CASSPDGRYGEQYF.

V usage is TRBV2 and J usage is TRBJ2-3; D may be TRBD1 or TRBD2 (5 bases each). V lost 5 bases to trimming and J lost 1 base, with 10 bases between them. Germline values: CDR1 SNHLY, CDR2 FYNNEI. The CDR3 totals 14 residues. The CDR3 DNA reads TGTGCCAGCAGTACAGAGGGGCGCACAGATACGCAGTATTTT. It encodes CASSTEGRTDTQYF.

The CDR3 loop reads CASSRRSSYNEQFF. DNA for the CDR3: TGCGCCAGCAGCCGTAGGAGCTCCTACAATGAGCAGTTCTTC. The chain combines TRBV4-3 with TRBJ2-1; no reliable D call. The CDR3 extends over 14 amino acids. Trimming cost V 4 bases and J 0 bases, with 7 bases left between them. Germline CDR1 reads LGHNA; CDR2 reads YSLEER.

The rearrangement joins TRBV5-8 to TRBJ1-2; D is possibly TRBD1 (6 bases). The germline CDR1 and CDR2 sequences are SGHTS and YDEGEE. With 6 bases removed from V and 4 bases from J, the gap between germline ends came to 16 bases. CDR3 length: 14 amino acids. This chain's CDR3 is CASIPSVDSYGYTF. The CDR3 bases are TGTGCCAGCATCCCCTCGGTGGACAGCTATGGCTACACCTTC.